This TCR beta chain derives from a study of post-analysis software for immune sequencing data. General study results and limits: There were about 5 TRBV segments more frequent in patients than controls, and TRBV5-6, TRBV5-1 and TRBV20-1 were among them. Samples from one preparation batch, clustered by F measure, grouped strongly together.

Carried by the TCR beta cDNA libraries were unique molecular identifiers. Once about 0.95 to 10 million T cells were used, roughly 500,000 cDNA molecules resulted. Each CDR3 protein is one row after TCRdb ran MiXCR on the PCR reads. The table lists hundreds of thousands of distinct CDR3 sequences, roughly 30% of them singletons, with about 0.5% in the top ten. This clonotype has a handful of counts. Its antigen is unknown. Looked up from germline, CDR1 is SGHRS and CDR2 is YFSETQ. V was shortened by 0 bases and J by 1 base, with 18 bases between the two germline ends. CDR3 size: 18 residues. The chain combines TRBV5-1 with TRBJ2-3; a weak D match, TRBD2 (5 bases). This receptor was identified in a girl between 10 and 17 years old with multiple sclerosis. The sample was blood. As DNA, the CDR3 is TGCGCCAGCAGCTTGGAGGGTTTTCCGGCCGGGGGCACAGATACGCAGTATTTT. Translated, it gives CASSLEGFPAGGTDTQYF.